The present TCR beta chain was sequenced within a study of tumor-infiltrating lymphocytes in localized non-small cell lung cancer. Study summary: Each patient gave resected tumor and non-adjacent uninvolved lung tissue. Study conclusions and caveats: Tumor T-cell fraction was not associated with recurrence-free survival. Available tissue quantity limited TCR sequencing to a patient subset.

Some clones are missing from TCRdb's copy, which holds only in-frame ones; the method was immunoSEQ multiplex PCR. The data show roughly 9,900 clones, around 60% seen once. A word on this clone: Antigen: not known.

The germline V and J ends were trimmed by 1 base and 7 bases, with 17 bases remaining between them. CDR3 length: 15 amino acids. CDR1 is MGHRA, CDR2 YSYEKL, per germline. This sequence originates from a human donor with non-small cell lung cancer. V gene TRBV4-1 combines with J gene TRBJ2-7; tentative D call: TRBD1 (6 bases). Sequencing was performed on lung tumor tissue. The DNA of the CDR3 is TGCGCCAGCAGCCAAGGTGTGGCAGGGGTGGAGGAGCAGTACTTC. It specifies CASSQGVAGVEEQYF.